This TCR beta chain comes out of a study of neoadjuvant anti-PD-1 for oral cavity cancer. Clones were sequenced by immunoSEQ multiplex PCR, and TCRdb holds only the in-frame ones, with some missing. The table lists approximately 32,000 clones, approximately 87% of them singletons. PBMCs were not maintained or expanded in culture before analysis. Material: PBMCs, obtained before nivolumab (anti-PD-1) treatment. The origin of this receptor is a person aged 35-80 years with oral cavity squamous cell carcinoma.

The CDR3 DNA is TGTGCCAGCACTTCCCTCGGCACTGAAGCTTTCTTT. Its protein is CASTSLGTEAFF. This chain links TRBV25-1 with TRBJ1-1; the D is unclear. The CDR3 sequence is 12 residues long. Germline CDR1 MGHDK, CDR2 SYGVNS. Trimming cost V 7 bases and J 4 bases, with 10 bases left between them.